This TCR beta chain appears in the sequencing data of a study of blood T cell repertoires in COVID-19. Regarding this clone: Other DNA sequences of this sample code for an identical CDR3.

In assigning cohorts, the study relied on participant-reported clinical history. Sequenced by immunoSEQ multiplex PCR; TCRdb stores in-frame clones only, minus some. This repertoire shows about 180,000 clones, 88% found once; its top ten account for more than 8.5%. V lost 4 bases and J lost 0; bases outside the gene matches: 1. CDR1 is LGHNA, CDR2 YNFKEQ, per germline. CDR3 length equals 14 residues. Sequenced input: PBMCs or T cells enriched from blood (not recorded which). The chain joins TRBV4-2 to TRBJ2-7, with 9 bases lining up with TRBD1. The sequence was collected from a woman aged 18-29 years who had recovered from COVID-19. The CDR3 sequence: CASSPTGGSYEQYF. CDR3 nucleotides: TGTGCCAGCAGCCCGACAGGGGGCTCCTACGAGCAGTACTTC.